These 27 T cell receptor beta chains were all obtained from the same sample, sequenced in a study of spatial heterogeneity in lung cancer. Each CDR3 protein is one row after TCRdb ran MiXCR on the 5' RACE reads. Among approximately 40,000 distinct CDR3 sequences, roughly 15% were seen once, and the ten largest hold 55% to 70%. The time point was: sample taken at primary tumor resection. Sequencing covered unsorted whole RNA taken from tumor, nontumor lung or frozen PBMC. Material: PBMCs, obtained at surgery. The receptors come from a male donor with early-stage non-small cell lung cancer.

The table lists this clonotype with many counts. The chain links TRBV29-1 to TRBJ1-2, with 7 bases lining up with TRBD1. The germline gives CDR1 SQVTM, CDR2 ANQGSEA. V was pared by 4 bases and J by 5 bases, with 10 bases of the junction left unmatched. This CDR3 has 14 residues. The CDR3 region has the DNA TGCAGCGTTGCGGGGGAGGGGGCTATTTATGGCTACACCTTC. This translates into CSVAGEGAIYGYTF.

This clonotype was observed at least ten times. The chain uses TRBV20-1 and TRBJ2-1, with 10 bases lining up with TRBD2. There are 16 residues in the CDR3. V dropped 6 bases and J dropped 8; count of bases not matched to a gene: 16. Germline-derived CDR1 and CDR2 are DFQATT and SNEGSKA (reference sequence). The CDR3 here is CSAATQTSGPGDEQFF. The CDR3 DNA reads as TGCAGTGCCGCCACCCAGACTAGCGGGCCTGGGGATGAGCAGTTCTTC.

The V call is TRBV7-9, the J call TRBJ2-5, with 10 bases fitting TRBD2. This CDR3 spans 16 amino acids. V trimming: 4 bases; J trimming: 5 bases; junction bases outside the gene matches: 10. CDR1 is SEHNR, CDR2 FQNEAQ, per germline (reference sequence). CDR3 residues: CASSSTASGSRETQYF. The CDR3 region has the DNA TGTGCCAGCAGCTCCACCGCTAGCGGGAGTCGGGAGACCCAGTACTTC.

This clonotype was detected many times. V and J are TRBV29-1 and TRBJ1-1; TRBD1 is a possible D gene (5 bases). Looked up from germline, CDR1 is SQVTM and CDR2 is ANQGSEA. V gave up 8 bases and J gave up 1 base, with 14 bases separating them. The CDR3 runs 13 residues. Here the CDR3 reads CSTRQTENTEAFF. Written as DNA, the CDR3 is TGCAGCACTCGCCAGACAGAGAACACTGAAGCTTTCTTT.

V gene TRBV5-1 combines with J gene TRBJ1-1; D not certain. The V gene's germline CDR1 is SGHRS and CDR2 YFSETQ. The CDR3 covers 15 residues. Trimming removed 1 base from V and 2 bases from J, with 12 bases in between. CDR3 nucleotide sequence: TGCGCCAGCAGCTTGATGTACGACGTTAACACTGAAGCTTTCTTT. This encodes CASSLMYDVNTEAFF.

This clonotype was seen a few times. The chain has TRBV28 and TRBJ1-4, with D uncertain. V was shortened by 4 bases and J by 11 bases, with 8 bases between the two germline ends. The CDR3 totals 11 residues. Germline V gene sequence: CDR1 MDHEN, CDR2 SYDVKM. The CDR3 DNA reads as TGTGCCAGCAGTTCAGCCCGGAAACTGTTTTTT. Encoded protein: CASSSARKLFF.

This clonotype was picked up many times. This chain connects TRBV9 to TRBJ1-1, with a weak D call TRBD1 (5 bases). Germline-derived CDR1 and CDR2 are SGDLS and YYNGEE. V shed 0 bases and J shed 4 bases, with 10 bases lying between them. This CDR3 is 14 amino acids long. DNA of the CDR3: TGTGCCAGCAGCGTAGTCGGGGGGAGCACTGAAGCTTTCTTT. It specifies CASSVVGGSTEAFF.

Details on this clonotype: A clone one base away is much larger, so this may be a read error. V usage is TRBV29-1 and J usage is TRBJ1-1, with TRBD1 matching over 8 bases. Germline V CDR1 and CDR2: SQVTM, ANQGSEA. V lost 7 bases, J lost 3 bases, and 7 bases stayed unmatched. This CDR3 is 13 amino acids long. The CDR3 DNA reads TGCAGCGGGATGACAGGGGATCACACTGAAGCTTTCTTT. Translated: CSGMTGDHTEAFF.

In this sample, this clonotype turned up a few times. The rearrangement links TRBV4-1 to TRBJ1-5; D unresolved. The CDR3 loop spans 12 amino acids. CDR1 and CDR2 (germline): MGHRA, YSYEKL. V was clipped by 0 bases and J by 11 bases, with 8 bases between them. CDR3 in DNA: TGCGCCAGCAGCCAAGATATGGGCTCCCAGCATTTT. It encodes CASSQDMGSQHF.

This clonotype was counted only a few times. DNA of the CDR3: TGCAGTGCGGGAGGGCAGTATAGCAATCAGCCCCAGCATTTT. It specifies CSAGGQYSNQPQHF. The chain recombines TRBV20-1 with TRBJ1-5; no clear D. Germline values: CDR1 DFQATT, CDR2 SNEGSKA (reference sequence). Between the trimmed V and J ends, which lost 6 bases and 0 bases, there was a span of 12 bases. This CDR3 is built from 14 residues.

This clonotype was counted once. A single base separates this from a much larger clone, so it may be a read error. This is likely a read error, given that the CDR3 carries no conserved phenylalanine or tryptophan at its end. V is TRBV2 and J is TRBJ1-2; no firm D call. CDR1 is SNHLY and CDR2 is FYNNEI in the germline V gene. The CDR3 covers 13 residues. Trimming shortened V by 8 bases and J by 3 bases, and 13 bases separated the two germline ends. CDR3 DNA: TGTGCCAGCGGGGAACAACCGGACTATGGCTACACCTCC. Its protein product is CASGEQPDYGYTS.

The CDR3 is CASSLLSSGRSTDTQYF. The CDR3 DNA reads TGCGCCAGCAGCCTACTCTCTAGCGGGAGGTCCACAGATACGCAGTATTTT. The chain employs TRBV5-1 and TRBJ2-3; 11 positions agree with TRBD2. The V gene's germline CDR1 is SGHRS and CDR2 YFSETQ. The CDR3 extends over 17 amino acids. V lost 4 bases to trimming and J lost 2 bases; unmatched junction nucleotides: 9. Filled out from reference TRBV5-1 and TRBJ2-3, the complete variable domain reads KAGVTQTPRYLIKTRGQQVTLSCSPISGHRSVSWYQQTPGQGLQFLFEYFSETQRNKGNFPGRFSGRQFSNSRSEMNVSTLELGDSALYLCASSLLSSGRSTDTQYFGPGTRLTVL.

In its sample, this clonotype was seen many times. The J gene is TRBJ2-1, the V gene TRBV6-4; 10 bases align to TRBD2. The CDR3 is 16 residues long. The J segment lost 5 bases and the V segment lost 10 bases, leaving 14 bases of the junction unmatched. In germline, CDR1 is MRHNA, CDR2 SNTAGT. Written as DNA, the CDR3 is TGTGCCAAAGATGGGCTAGCGGGAGAATCCCACAATGAGCAGTTCTTC. It specifies CAKDGLAGESHNEQFF.

This clonotype was detected ten times or more. V and J are TRBV5-1 and TRBJ2-2, with TRBD1 identical over 8 bases. CDR3 length equals 15 residues. Germline CDR1 and CDR2: SGHRS and YFSETQ. Trimming removed 1 base from V and 5 bases from J; junction bases left unmatched: 4. In DNA, the CDR3 is TGCGCCAGCAGCTTGAGGACAGGGTCGACCGGGGAGCTGTTTTTT. Protein product: CASSLRTGSTGELFF.

This clonotype was picked up many times. This rearrangement joins TRBV4-1 to TRBJ1-1; D gene unclear. CDR1 MGHRA and CDR2 YSYEKL come from the germline V gene. V lost 1 base and J 0 bases, leaving 6 bases between the germline ends. The length of the CDR3 is 14 residues. CDR3 coding DNA: TGCGCCAGCAGCCAAGGTGCGTTGAACACTGAAGCTTTCTTT. This sequence encodes CASSQGALNTEAFF.

The DNA of the CDR3 is TGCAGTGCTAGAGTACGGGGGCCCTACACCGGGGAGCTGTTTTTT. It is translated as CSARVRGPYTGELFF. The V call is TRBV20-1, the J call TRBJ2-2, with D perhaps being TRBD1 or TRBD2 (6 bases each). CDR1 is DFQATT, CDR2 SNEGSKA, per germline (reference sequence). The CDR3 runs 15 residues. Between the trimmed V and J ends, which lost 1 base and 3 bases, there was a span of 12 bases.

This clonotype showed up many times. The V gene is TRBV9, the J gene TRBJ2-3; TRBD2 is a possible D gene (5 bases). CDR1 is SGDLS, CDR2 YYNGEE, per germline. The V and J ends lost 6 bases and 2 bases respectively, with 10 bases between them. The CDR3 runs 13 residues. In DNA form, the CDR3 reads TGTGCCAGCATTAGCGAACCCACAGATACGCAGTATTTT. Translating gives CASISEPTDTQYF.

The chain couples TRBV20-1 to TRBJ2-3; 8 bases agree with TRBD2. Germline CDR1 and CDR2: DFQATT and SNEGSKA (reference sequence). CDR3 length: 16 amino acids. Germline trimming cut 5 bases from V and 6 bases from J; bases unmatched to any gene: 16. In DNA, the CDR3 is TGCAGTGCTCCAAGGGTAGCGGGATCGGGTTCGGATACGCAGTATTTT. Protein: CSAPRVAGSGSDTQYF.

The J gene is TRBJ2-5, the V gene TRBV7-2; unclear D gene. There are 13 residues in the CDR3. Germline V gene lookup returns CDR1 SGHTA and CDR2 FQGNSA. Trimming shortened V by 1 base and J by 2 bases, and 5 bases separated the two germline ends. This CDR3 reads CASSLGHQETQYF. The CDR3 bases are TGTGCCAGCAGCTTAGGGCATCAAGAGACCCAGTACTTC.

This clonotype has a handful of counts. The chain combines TRBV6-5 with TRBJ1-5; D unclear. The V end lost 8 bases, the J end lost 1 base, and 9 bases lay between the germline ends. This CDR3 region has 13 residues. Germline lookup yields CDR1 MNHEY and CDR2 SVGAGI. The CDR3 loop is CASSSRSNQPQHF. The CDR3 coding sequence is TGTGCCAGCTCGTCCCGGAGCAATCAGCCCCAGCATTTT.

The chain links TRBV6-5 to TRBJ2-5, with TRBD1 matching over 8 bases. The germline V gene encodes CDR1 MNHEY and CDR2 SVGAGI. The length of the CDR3 is 16 residues. Germline trimming cut 6 bases from V and 0 bases from J; bases unmatched to any gene: 9. The CDR3 here is CASRKTGASYQETQYF. In DNA form, the CDR3 reads TGTGCCAGCAGAAAGACAGGGGCCTCCTACCAAGAGACCCAGTACTTC.

J is TRBJ1-2 and V is TRBV28; 8 bases agree with TRBD1. Germline assignment: CDR1 MDHEN and CDR2 SYDVKM. This CDR3 has 15 residues. The junction had 9 bases not matched to a gene; V was cut back by 5 bases and J by 4 bases. CDR3 in DNA: TGTGCCAGCAGTGGATACAGGGGGACCTTCTATGGCTACACCTTC. As protein: CASSGYRGTFYGYTF.

Ten or more counts support this clonotype. This chain uses TRBV27 with TRBJ1-6, with 8 bases matching TRBD1. The CDR3 covers 15 residues. Germline V gives CDR1 MNHEY, CDR2 SMNVEV (reference sequence). V lost 6 bases to trimming and J lost 7 bases; unmatched junction nucleotides: 8. Here the CDR3 reads CASSAGYRGNSPLHF. CDR3 coding DNA: TGTGCCAGCAGCGCAGGGTACAGGGGGAATTCACCCCTCCACTTT.

The chain uses TRBV11-2 and TRBJ2-3; TRBD2 is a possible D gene (6 bases). The length of the CDR3 is 16 residues. The ends were cut back, 0 bases at V and 2 bases at J, with 12 bases in the middle. Germline CDR1 reads SGHAT; CDR2 reads FQNNGV. Here the CDR3 DNA reads TGTGCCAGCAGCTTAGACTTGGCGGGGCTCACAGATACGCAGTATTTT. Amino acids: CASSLDLAGLTDTQYF.

This clonotype was found a few times. The V gene is TRBV10-3, the J gene TRBJ1-1; D remains ambiguous. The CDR3 length is 15 residues. The V gene lost 3 bases and the J gene lost 6 bases, with 17 bases spanning the gap. CDR1 and CDR2 from the germline V gene are ENHRY and SYGVKD. CDR3 sequence: CAISEWAGERAEAFF. CDR3 sequence (DNA): TGTGCCATCAGTGAATGGGCAGGCGAACGAGCTGAAGCTTTCTTT.

This clonotype was detected a few times. The chain has TRBV29-1 and TRBJ1-2; 9 bases match TRBD1. Trimming took 6 bases from V and 8 from J; bases not matched to a gene: 4. CDR3 length: 11 amino acids. Germline V gene lookup returns CDR1 SQVTM and CDR2 ANQGSEA. The CDR3 region is CSVRQGGGYTF. DNA for the CDR3: TGCAGCGTCCGACAGGGGGGCGGCTACACCTTC. Full variable domain (rest looked up from reference TRBV29-1 and TRBJ1-2): SAVISQKPSRDICQRGTSLTIQCQVDSQVTMMFWYRQQPGQSLTLIATANQGSEATYESGFVIDKFPISRPNLTFSTLTVSNMSPEDSSIYLCSVRQGGGYTFGSGTRLTVV.

This clonotype was seen only a few times. The gene calls are TRBV24-1 and TRBJ2-1; 9 bases line up with TRBD2. The J segment lost 4 bases and the V segment lost 7 bases, leaving 7 bases of the junction unmatched. Germline V CDR1 and CDR2: KGHDR, SFDVKD. The CDR3 is 15 residues long. In DNA form, the CDR3 reads TGTGCCACCAGGCGGGCTAGCGGGACTTACAATGAGCAGTTCTTC. Protein: CATRRASGTYNEQFF.